These 11 T cell receptor beta chains were all obtained from the same sample, sequenced in a study of T cell responses to AZD1222 COVID-19 vaccine. Measured with immunoSEQ multiplex PCR; TCRdb has only the in-frame clones, and not every one. The data hold 100,000 to 120,000 clones, with approximately 94% observed a single time. The sequenced sample was peripheral blood, obtained 28 days after the second AZD1222 dose. These receptor sequences come from an adult who received the AZD1222 COVID-19 vaccine.

This clone has only one observation. The rearrangement uses TRBV24-1 and TRBJ2-3, with 7 bases fitting TRBD1. The CDR3 totals 14 residues. Losses at the gene ends were 5 bases for V and 1 base for J; bases not matched to a gene: 2. Germline CDR1 reads KGHDR; CDR2 reads SFDVKD. CDR3 residues: CATSGQGGTDTQYF. As DNA, the CDR3 is TGTGCCACCAGTGGGCAGGGGGGCACAGATACGCAGTATTTT.

This sequence joins TRBV9 and TRBJ1-1; no reliable D call. Per the germline V gene, CDR1 is SGDLS and CDR2 is YYNGEE. The germline V and J ends were trimmed by 0 bases and 4 bases, with 10 bases remaining between them. This CDR3 is 14 amino acids long. In nucleotides, the CDR3 is TGTGCCAGCAGCGTAGAGGTGGGGATCACTGAAGCTTTCTTT. Protein product: CASSVEVGITEAFF.

The chain recombines TRBV5-1 with TRBJ1-6; D gene ambiguous. Germline V gene lookup returns CDR1 SGHRS and CDR2 YFSETQ. Deletions cut 0 bases from V and 10 bases from J, with 14 bases between. The length of the CDR3 is 15 residues. The CDR3 here is CASSLEGGQDSPLHF. CDR3 nucleotides: TGCGCCAGCAGCTTGGAAGGAGGGCAGGACTCACCCCTCCACTTT.

V usage is TRBV24-1 and J usage is TRBJ1-5, with D possibly matching TRBD1 (6 bases). The V end lost 1 base, the J end lost 9 bases, and 18 bases lay between the germline ends. Germline CDR1 KGHDR, CDR2 SFDVKD. The length of the CDR3 is 16 residues. Here the CDR3 reads CATSDLDGTPKPPQHF. The CDR3 DNA sequence: TGTGCCACCAGTGATTTAGATGGGACACCGAAACCGCCCCAGCATTTT.

V usage is TRBV5-1 and J usage is TRBJ1-3; D not resolved. Germline V gives CDR1 SGHRS, CDR2 YFSETQ. Between the trimmed V and J ends, which lost 4 bases and 0 bases, there was a span of 8 bases. This CDR3 is built from 14 residues. The chain's CDR3 is CASSARSSGNTIYF. For the CDR3, the DNA is TGCGCCAGCAGCGCTCGGAGCTCTGGAAACACCATATATTTT.

The rearrangement uses TRBV7-9 and TRBJ2-7; the match to TRBD2 covers 9 bases. The germline gives CDR1 SEHNR, CDR2 FQNEAQ (reference sequence). The V and J ends lost 1 base and 5 bases, in that order; junction bases with no gene match: 9. This CDR3 is 16 amino acids long. CDR3 sequence reads: CASSLGVAGVAHEQYF. The CDR3 nucleotides read TGTGCCAGCAGCTTAGGGGTAGCGGGAGTCGCCCACGAGCAGTACTTC.

The CDR3 sequence is CASSPTGNLAKNIQYF. CDR3 in DNA: TGTGCCAGCAGCCCTACAGGGAACTTAGCCAAAAACATTCAGTACTTC. The chain links TRBV5-6 to TRBJ2-4; TRBD1 is a possible D gene (6 bases). Germline V gene lookup returns CDR1 SGHDT and CDR2 YYEEEE. The germline V and J ends were trimmed by 4 bases and 0 bases, with 14 bases remaining between them. The CDR3 runs 16 residues.

The chain combines TRBV2 with TRBJ1-2, with D possibly being TRBD1 (5 bases). Germline lookup yields CDR1 SNHLY and CDR2 FYNNEI. The germline V and J ends were trimmed by 3 bases and 0 bases, with 11 bases remaining between them. The CDR3 is made up of 15 amino acids. CDR3 sequence reads: CASSDRVGTNYGYTF. The CDR3 DNA sequence: TGTGCCAGCAGTGACAGGGTCGGGACTAACTATGGCTACACCTTC.

The chain recombines TRBV21-1 with TRBJ2-2; the table's D call, TRBD2, has no DNA check behind it. TRBV21-1 is recorded as a pseudogene. The CDR3 contains 18 residues. CDR3 region: CASSCLQRTSGNTGELFF. The CDR3 coding sequence is TGTGCCAGCAGCTGCCTACAACGGACTAGCGGGAACACCGGGGAGCTGTTTTTT.

This clone occurred once. The chain has TRBV6-5 and TRBJ1-1, with no clear D. The germline gives CDR1 MNHEY, CDR2 SVGAGI. This CDR3 comprises 13 residues. The V and J ends lost 0 bases and 6 bases respectively, with 8 bases between them. CDR3 nucleotides: TGTGCCAGCAGTTACTCCCGGGCCCCTGAAGCTTTCTTT. Its translation: CASSYSRAPEAFF.

For the CDR3, the DNA is TGTGCCAGCAGTTTGACTCGTGGCCAGTTCTTC. This codes for CASSLTRGQFF. This chain joins TRBV12-3 or TRBV12-4 and TRBJ2-1; D unresolved. The CDR3 is 11 residues long. Trimming shortened V by 3 bases and J by 13 bases, and 10 bases separated the two germline ends.